This T cell receptor beta chain was sequenced for a study of shared clonotypes between healthy human individuals. Background on the study: Researchers assigned three CD4 naive, three CD4 memory, two CD8 naive and one CD8 memory plate to each donor.

Sorted-subset replicate PCRs used around 0.2 ug DNA, some 31,000 T cell genomes. Data came from immunoSEQ multiplex PCR; TCRdb stores just in-frame clones and leaves some out. In the table there are 950,000 to 1,100,000 clones, under 80% of which are singletons. Sequenced material: memory CD4+ T cells sorted from blood. The sample's subset: CD45RA-negative fraction. The origin of this receptor is a man in his late teens or twenties in good health.

The CDR3 spells CASTRDYEQYF. The CDR3, as DNA: TGTGCCAGCACGCGAGACTACGAGCAGTACTTC. V gene TRBV25-1 combines with J gene TRBJ2-7, with D hard to call. The CDR3 runs to 11 residues. The V end lost 7 bases, the J end lost 3 bases, and 7 bases lay between the germline ends. Germline V gives CDR1 MGHDK, CDR2 SYGVNS.